Presented here are 17 T cell receptor beta chains from one specimen sequenced in a study of tumor-infiltrating lymphocytes in primary liver carcinoma (dated by TCRdb to between 2016 and 2019). RNA from unsorted whole blood was extracted with TRIzol reagent, and germline DNA was obtained with the DNeasy Blood & Tissue kit. Sequencing used an Illumina HiSeq 2500. Starting from roughly 540 ng total RNA, TCRbeta-specific cDNA was produced by reverse transcription with a constant-region primer and ProtoScript II reverse transcriptase. The TCRbeta libraries were prepared through three rounds of nested multiplex PCR following a slightly modified ARM-PCR procedure. The first two PCR rounds used multiplex TRBV1-TRBV30 forward primers with a Cbeta reverse primer, each for about 10 cycles. The public reads were quality trimmed at Q25 with fastp and then assembled into clones with MiXCR by TCRdb, keeping productive beta chains. Every entry covers one CDR3 protein and lists the most common genes and DNA from its rows. The sample data list approximately 310,000 distinct CDR3 sequences, and over 55% of these were observed just once. The ten largest clones represent around 9.5% of the sample.

Specimen: peripheral blood. These TCRs come from a man between 35 and 55 years old with primary liver carcinoma and hepatitis B virus infection.

As concerns this clonotype: A much more abundant neighbour one base away suggests this may be a read error. This chain joins TRBV4-1 and TRBJ1-1; 10 nucleotides align to TRBD1. V shed 5 bases, J shed 6 bases, and the junction held 9 bases outside the gene matches. CDR3 length: 15 amino acids. Per the germline V gene, CDR1 is MGHRA and CDR2 is YSYEKL. The CDR3 DNA sequence: TGCGCCAGCAGCTGCGCCGGACAGGGGGTACCTGAAGCTTTCTTT. It yields the protein CASSCAGQGVPEAFF.

The rearrangement uses TRBV11-2 and TRBJ2-3; D is ambiguous. The CDR3 spans 15 residues. Trimming removed 3 bases from V and 0 bases from J, with 10 bases in between. Germline CDR1 is SGHAT and CDR2 is FQNNGV. CDR3 region: CASSFGEPSTDTQYF. The CDR3 coding sequence is TGTGCCAGCAGCTTCGGCGAGCCTAGCACAGATACGCAGTATTTT. Complete variable domain (other parts from reference TRBV11-2 and TRBJ2-3): EAGVAQSPRYKIIEKRQSVAFWCNPISGHATLYWYQQILGQGPKLLIQFQNNGVVDDSQLPKDRFSAERLKGVDSTLKIQPAKLEDSAVYLCASSFGEPSTDTQYFGPGTRLTVL.

Regarding this clonotype: This may be a read error, as it is one base from a much larger clone. The CDR3 bases are TGTGCCAGCAGCCAAGAGCAGGCCTCTGGGGCCAACGCCCTGACTTTC. The encoded protein is CASSQEQASGANALTF. This chain uses TRBV4-2 with TRBJ2-6, with D perhaps TRBD1 (5 bases). Per the germline V gene, CDR1 is LGHNA and CDR2 is YNFKEQ. This CDR3 comprises 16 residues.

This clonotype was counted ten times or more. The junction departs from germline at one end; a sequencing error may be responsible. The chain couples TRBV7-9 to TRBJ1-1; D not resolved. Germline-derived CDR1 and CDR2 are SEHNR and FQNEAQ (reference sequence). This CDR3 has 12 amino acids. CDR3 sequence reads: CASSLAGTEAFF. CDR3 coding DNA: TGTGCCAGCAGCCTAGCGGGGACTGAAGCTTTCTTT.

Remarks on this clonotype: As the CDR3 is not closed by the conserved phenylalanine or tryptophan, this likely results from a read error. The DNA is left out, because the CDR3 cannot be placed on it with certainty; the CDR3 is given as TCRdb lists it. The CDR3 protein is CSVSPLKLFL. The rearrangement joins TRBV29-1 to TRBJ1-1. CDR1 is SQVTM and CDR2 is ANQGSEA in the germline V gene. 10 amino acids form the CDR3, both terminal residues included.

This clonotype was counted between two and nine times. The chain carries TRBV5-4 and TRBJ2-1; TRBD1 matches at 9 bases. Germline V gene lookup returns CDR1 SGHNT and CDR2 YYREEE (reference sequence). The CDR3 length is 17 residues. J gave up 0 bases and V 4 bases, and 8 bases lay outside the gene matches. This CDR3 is CASSPGTGRSSYNEQFF. The CDR3, as DNA: TGTGCCAGCAGCCCGGGGACAGGGCGGAGCTCCTACAATGAGCAGTTCTTC.

In the case of this clonotype: The CDR3 does not close with the conserved phenylalanine or tryptophan, likely indicating a read error. The chain recombines TRBV12-3 or TRBV12-4 with TRBJ1-2, with 9 bases identical to TRBD1. The CDR3 is 13 amino acids. V lost 4 bases to trimming and J lost 5 bases; unmatched junction nucleotides: 2. The CDR3 region is CASSSTGGYGYTI. The CDR3 nucleotides are TGTGCCAGCAGTTCGACAGGGGGATATGGCTACACCATC.

This clonotype has just a few counts. V is TRBV24-1 and J is TRBJ1-2, with D hard to call. Trimming stripped 3 bases from V and 10 bases from J, with 8 bases between. The CDR3 sequence is 11 residues long. Germline assignment: CDR1 KGHDR and CDR2 SFDVKD. The CDR3 region has the DNA TGTGCCACCAGTGATGGTATGGACTACACCTTC. This translates into CATSDGMDYTF.

The chain is built from TRBV6-2 or TRBV6-3 and TRBJ1-2; D remains unclear. V dropped 6 bases and J dropped 5 bases, with 10 bases sitting between them. This CDR3 contains 12 residues. From germline, CDR1 is MNHEY and CDR2 SVGEGT. The chain's CDR3 is CASSVRGYGYTF. The DNA of the CDR3 is TGTGCCAGCAGCGTACGGGGATATGGCTACACCTTC.

On this clonotype itself: Possible read error: a much larger clone is one base away. The chain combines TRBV12-3 or TRBV12-4 with TRBJ2-7; D remains ambiguous. The CDR3 extends over 14 amino acids. CDR3 loop: CASSRPGPSYDQYF. The CDR3 DNA reads TGTGCCAGCAGCCGGCCAGGCCCCTCCTACGACCAGTACTTC.

CDR3 sequence: CASRRERGEQYF. In DNA, the CDR3 is TGTGCCAGCAGACGGGAGAGGGGCGAGCAGTACTTC. The gene calls are TRBV2 and TRBJ2-7; perhaps TRBD2 as D (6 bases). The CDR3 covers 12 residues. V was shortened by 6 bases and J by 6 bases, with 12 bases between the two germline ends. CDR1 and CDR2 from the germline V gene are SNHLY and FYNNEI.

Comments on this clonotype: A read error is possible here, since a much larger clone lies one base away. The chain uses TRBV6-1 and TRBJ2-1, with no clear D. Trimming pared 3 bases from V and 12 bases from J, leaving 18 bases between. CDR1 and CDR2 from the germline V gene are MNHNS and SASEGT. This CDR3 region has 14 residues. In nucleotides, the CDR3 is TGTGCCAGCAGTGAGACGGTCTCCCTGGGTGTGCAGTTCTTC. It translates to CASSETVSLGVQFF.

This clonotype has just a few counts. The chain is built from TRBV19 and TRBJ2-1, with D unresolved. V lost 3 bases, J lost 5 bases, and 5 bases lay in between. The CDR3 has 12 amino acids. Germline values: CDR1 LNHDA, CDR2 SQIVND (reference sequence). The CDR3 nucleotides are TGTGCCAGTAGTATGAGTCACAATGAGCAGTTCTTC. Amino acid sequence: CASSMSHNEQFF.

In its sample, this clonotype was seen once. Without the conserved terminal phenylalanine or tryptophan, this CDR3 likely stems from a read error. The chain uses TRBV7-9 and TRBJ2-5; the D is unclear. The germline V gene encodes CDR1 SEHNR and CDR2 FQNEAQ (reference sequence). This CDR3 is built from 17 residues. CDR3 sequence reads: CASSLSARPIFQETQYL. CDR3 nucleotides: TGTGCCAGCAGCCTCTCCGCCCGACCGATTTTCCAAGAGACTCAGTACTTA.

This clonotype was observed many times. V and J are TRBV4-1 and TRBJ1-4; D gene ambiguous. Trimming left V 2 bases short and J 2 bases short, with 9 bases between. The CDR3 extends over 15 amino acids. Germline V CDR1 and CDR2: MGHRA, YSYEKL. This chain's CDR3 is CASSQNTGTNEKLFF. The CDR3 nucleotides read TGCGCCAGCAGCCAAAACACGGGGACTAATGAAAAACTGTTTTTT.

With respect to this clonotype: Relative to the germline gene, one junction end is altered; a read error may explain this. The DNA of the CDR3 is TGTGCCAGCAGCTTAAGTCTTTCTCTGGCAGGGGACACCGGGGAGCAGTTTTTT. Translated: CASSLSLSLAGDTGEQFF. The chain employs TRBV11-3 and TRBJ2-2; tentative D call: TRBD1 (6 bases). Germline V lookup: CDR1 SGHNT, CDR2 YENEEA. The CDR3 has 18 residues.

On this clonotype itself: This sequence may be a read error, since a much larger clone differs from it by one base. The CDR3 ends on some other residue instead of the conserved phenylalanine or tryptophan, so this is likely a read error. This rearrangement joins TRBV6-2 or TRBV6-3 to TRBJ2-1; TRBD1 is a possible D gene (6 bases). The CDR3 covers 13 residues. The germline V gene has CDR1 MNHEY and CDR2 SVGEGT. V shed 5 bases and J shed 5 bases, with 10 bases lying between them. In nucleotides, the CDR3 is TGTGCCAGCAGTGAACAGGGTGACAATGAGCAGTTCATC. This sequence encodes CASSEQGDNEQFI.